The source of this T cell receptor (beta chain) is a study of T cell repertoires in ileal Crohn's disease (dated by TCRdb to the late 2010s). With respect to the entire study: The median duration of disease was approximately 7.9 years, and at the time of surgery around 35% of patients were active smokers. Biopsies taken from the inflamed portion of the ileum in the surgical resection specimen were designated as M0 samples. Running in parallel with the study was a multicentre cohort set up to find predictors of early endoscopic recurrence following ileocolonic resection. The study sequenced 170 or so mucosal samples from around 52 patients, taken at several locations on the surgical specimen and at postoperative endoscopy. A prospective multicentre cohort supplied the approximately 56 Crohn's disease patients whose TCR repertoires were analysed. Surgery was performed for a complication in all patients, with stricturing disease in roughly 61% and penetrating disease in approximately 40%. Endoscopic postoperative recurrence was defined by a Rutgeerts score above i0. Roughly half of the patients were given postoperative therapy, with 15 to 20 on anti-TNF agents and roughly twelve on thiopurines. For commercial TCRB immunosequencing, 400 to 550 nanograms of biopsy DNA were submitted for each sample.

In light of the paper, this sample's time point label describes: inflamed ileum from the surgical specimen. Adults with ileal or ileocolonic Crohn's disease for whom ileocolonic resection was indicated were considered eligible. Whole ileal mucosal biopsies were kept frozen at -80 degrees C prior to DNA extraction. A TRizol-based method was used to extract genomic DNA from the frozen whole biopsies, and the DNA was quantified with a NanoDrop 2000 spectrophotometer. Libraries were prepared through the immunoSEQ multiplex PCR assay. CDR3 regions were amplified from genomic DNA by Adaptive Biotechnology using a two-step, amplification bias-controlled multiplex PCR. Primers covering every V and J gene segment were used in the first PCR, while barcodes and Illumina adapters were added in the second PCR. CDR3 libraries were sequenced using an Illumina instrument. The authors' analysis ran thus. Analysis combined the vendor-provided pipelines with custom analysis of raw data in R/Bioconductor under R version 3.3.0. Clonality, which ranges from 0 to 1, was calculated as the inverse of the normalised Shannon entropy across all productive clones. High-frequency clones were defined as the repertoire share of the top 100 clones, retaining only clones passing a 95% confidence test. Repertoire diversity was measured with the Simpson index, and overlap between samples was measured with the Morisita-Horn index. Drawn from immuneACCESS, this table holds only the in-frame rearrangements with V and J called that TCRdb kept. Clones are partly lost; checked studies trace under half to an unresolved V gene and leave the rest unexplained. The V and J calls and clone size were taken over from that table, and D and trimming were inferred from the DNA. This sample is represented by 2,500 to 3,500 clones; about four fifths of them were singletons. Clones ranked in the top ten supply 6.5% of the sample.

The CDR3, cysteine through phenylalanine, is 17 amino acids long. The entry retains the CDR3 DNA only, 51 bases that are in frame from base 1. Ends trimmed: V by 1 base, J by 3 bases; bases unmatched to a gene: 4. The germline V gene encodes CDR1 MGHRA and CDR2 YSYEKL. With regard to this clone: Its antigen target is currently unknown. The sample holds no much larger clone one base away, and base qualities are not on file.

Findings and caveats that apply to the study as a whole: More high-frequency clones were carried by sorted CD8 T cells than by CD4 T cells, suggesting that mucosal expansions were mainly CD8. Mucosal CD4 and CD8 T cells were sorted and sequenced only in a subgroup of patients, whose size was not stated. Higher percentages of high-frequency clones at the time of surgery were linked to endoscopic recurrence, and every patient with clonality above 26.8% (18/57) had recurrence. Compared with non-smokers, patients who were active smokers at surgery showed a significantly higher proportion of clonal expansions (approximately 26% vs 17%, p=0.02).

Sequencing was done on a sample of ileal tissue. The TCR comes from an adult with Crohn's disease. The V and J segments used are TRBV4-1 and TRBJ2-1, with TRBD2 matching 12 junction bases. The CDR3 region reads CASSQGRTSGDYNEQFF. The DNA sequence is TGCGCCAGCAGCCAAGGTAGGACTAGCGGGGACTACAATGAGCAGTTCTTC.